This is a list of T cell receptor beta chains from one sample in a study of T cells in Graves' hyperthyroidism and ophthalmopathy. TCRdb re-called the multiplex PCR reads with MiXCR, one entry per CDR3 protein. The data contain approximately 430,000 distinct CDR3 sequences, more than 15% of them singletons. The specimen was blood. The origin of the receptors is a woman younger than 30 with Graves' hyperthyroidism. The CDR3 runs from the conserved cysteine through the conserved F or W. A D gene is named only where the DNA matches it firmly. Part of the rows lack a size; the others show once, few, many or a class for expanded clones.

abundance,v_gene,j_gene,len,d_gene,CDR3aa,CDR3nt
-,TRBV4-1,TRBJ1-1,15,-,CASSHPRAGGAEAFF,TGCGCCAGCAGCCACCCTAGGGCGGGGGGGGCTGAAGCTTTCTTT
few,TRBV19,TRBJ2-3,15,-,CASSPGVSGADTQYF,TGTGCCAGTAGTCCTGGGGTCTCAGGAGCAGATACGCAGTATTTT
-,TRBV19,TRBJ2-7,17,TRBD1,CASSPQIPVGDSYEQYF,TGTGCCAGTAGTCCCCAGATCCCCGTGGGGGACAGCTACGAGCAGTACTTC
few,TRBV5-6,TRBJ2-5,13,TRBD1,CASSSTGGETQYF,TGTGCCAGCAGCTCCACAGGGGGAGAGACCCAGTACTTC
many,TRBV7-9,TRBJ2-7,14,-,CASRIMDSSGEQYF,TGTGCCAGCAGGATCATGGACAGTTCGGGAGAGCAGTACTTC
-,TRBV13,TRBJ1-2,13,TRBD1,CASSVQGLGGYTF,TGTGCCAGCAGCGTACAGGGGTTGGGTGGCTACACCTTC
many,TRBV7-8,TRBJ2-7,17,-,CASSAGGVGAKSYEQYF,TGTGCCAGCAGCGCAGGAGGCGTGGGAGCTAAGTCCTACGAGCAGTACTTC
-,TRBV12-3/TRBV12-4,TRBJ2-7,15,-,CASSLEEGQNYEQYF,TGTGCCAGCAGTTTAGAGGAGGGACAGAACTACGAGCAGTACTTC
-,TRBV5-6,TRBJ2-5,12,TRBD1,CASSESGQGAYF,TGTGCCAGCAGCGAGAGCGGACAGGGCGCGTACTTC
-,TRBV10-3,TRBJ2-2,14,TRBD1,CASSQQGDTGELFF,TGTGCCAGCAGTCAGCAGGGGGACACCGGGGAGCTGTTTTTT
-,TRBV4-3,TRBJ2-1,18,TRBD2,CASSQDRRLAGLYNEQFF,TGCGCCAGCAGCCAAGATCGGCGGCTAGCGGGGTTATACAATGAGCAGTTCTTC
many,TRBV3-1,TRBJ2-5,15,-,CASSQETAPFTAQYF,TGTGCCAGCAGCCAAGAAACAGCGCCTTTTACGGCCCAGTACTTC
many,TRBV20-1,TRBJ1-2,14,-,CSAPYERPNYGYTF,TGCAGTGCCCCTTACGAGCGGCCTAACTATGGCTACACCTTC
-,TRBV6-1,TRBJ2-3,15,TRBD2,CASRVSGVPIDTQYF,TGTGCCAGCAGGGTTAGCGGGGTCCCGATAGATACGCAGTATTTT
few,TRBV7-9,TRBJ1-2,15,-,CASSSGGEGWNGYTF,TGTGCCAGCAGCTCCGGGGGTGAGGGGTGGAATGGCTACACCTTC
-,TRBV4-3,TRBJ2-5,19,TRBD2,CASSQENRGGGGATRTQYF,TGCGCCAGCAGCCAAGAAAATCGAGGCGGCGGGGGGGCCACGAGGACCCAGTACTTC
-,TRBV6-1,TRBJ1-6,15,TRBD1,CASRGRTGLRSPLHF,TGTGCCAGCAGGGGGAGGACAGGGTTGCGCTCACCCCTCCACTTT
many,TRBV5-6,TRBJ2-1,15,TRBD2,CASSLGTSYYNEQFF,TGTGCCAGCAGCCTCGGGACTAGCTACTACAATGAGCAGTTCTTC
many,TRBV5-1,TRBJ1-2,14,-,CASSSGTGNYGYTF,TGCGCCAGCAGCTCGGGGACCGGCAACTATGGCTACACCTTC
-,TRBV29-1,TRBJ1-2,11,TRBD1,CSAKQGNGYTF,TGCAGCGCTAAACAGGGGAATGGCTACACCTTC
few,TRBV3-1,TRBJ1-1,14,TRBD1,CASRRQGGNTEAFF,TGTGCCAGCAGAAGACAGGGGGGTAACACTGAAGCTTTCTTT
-,TRBV20-1,TRBJ2-1,16,-,CSARDLAWGPNNEQFF,TGCAGTGCTAGAGATTTGGCCTGGGGGCCCAACAATGAGCAGTTCTTC
-,TRBV11-2,TRBJ1-3,16,-,CASSLSQPISGNTIYF,TGTGCCAGCAGCTTATCACAGCCTATCTCTGGAAACACCATATATTTT
many,TRBV5-1,TRBJ1-1,16,TRBD1,CASSRDRRGSNTEAFF,TGCGCCAGCAGCCGGGACAGGAGGGGATCGAACACTGAAGCTTTCTTT
few,TRBV6-1,TRBJ2-1,16,TRBD2,CASSEELAGFYNEQFF,TGTGCCAGCAGTGAAGAACTAGCGGGCTTCTACAATGAGCAGTTCTTC
many,TRBV6-1,TRBJ2-5,14,-,CASSERYSQETQYF,TGTGCCAGCAGTGAACGGTACAGTCAAGAGACCCAGTACTTC